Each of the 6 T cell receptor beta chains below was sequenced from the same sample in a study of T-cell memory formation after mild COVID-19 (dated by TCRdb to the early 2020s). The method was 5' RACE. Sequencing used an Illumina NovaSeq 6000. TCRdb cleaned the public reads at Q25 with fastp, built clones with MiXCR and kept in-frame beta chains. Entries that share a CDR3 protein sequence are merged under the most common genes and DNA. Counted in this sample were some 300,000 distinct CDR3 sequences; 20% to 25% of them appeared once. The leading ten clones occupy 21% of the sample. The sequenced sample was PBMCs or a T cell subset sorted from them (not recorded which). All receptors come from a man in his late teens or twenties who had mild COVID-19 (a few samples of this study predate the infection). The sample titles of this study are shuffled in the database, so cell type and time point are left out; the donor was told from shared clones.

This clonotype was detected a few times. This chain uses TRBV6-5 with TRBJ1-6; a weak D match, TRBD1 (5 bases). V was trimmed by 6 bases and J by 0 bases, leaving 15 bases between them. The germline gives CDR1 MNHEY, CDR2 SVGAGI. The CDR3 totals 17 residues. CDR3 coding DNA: TGTGCCAGCAGAATCCAGGGATCTAGCTCCTATAATTCACCCCTCCACTTT. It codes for CASRIQGSSSYNSPLHF.

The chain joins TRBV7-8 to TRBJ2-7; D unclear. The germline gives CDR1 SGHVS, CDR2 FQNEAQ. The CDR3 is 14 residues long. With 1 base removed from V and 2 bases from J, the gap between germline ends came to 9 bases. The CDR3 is CASSLEYNPYEQYV. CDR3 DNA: TGTGCCAGCAGCTTAGAATACAACCCCTACGAGCAGTACGTC.

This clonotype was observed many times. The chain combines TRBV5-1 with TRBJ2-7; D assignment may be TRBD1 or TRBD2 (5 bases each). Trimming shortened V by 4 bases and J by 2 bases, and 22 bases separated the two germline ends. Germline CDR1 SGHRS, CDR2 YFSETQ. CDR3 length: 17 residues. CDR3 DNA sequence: TGCGCCAGCAGCGCCCTCGGGACCTCCCACAGAACCTACGAGCAGTACTTC. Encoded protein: CASSALGTSHRTYEQYF.

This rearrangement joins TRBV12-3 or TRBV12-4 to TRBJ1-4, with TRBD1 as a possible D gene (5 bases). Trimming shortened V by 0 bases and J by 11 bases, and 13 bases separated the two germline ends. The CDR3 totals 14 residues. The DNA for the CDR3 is TGTGCCAGCAGTTTAGCAGGGGCAGGCGGGAAACTGTTTTTT. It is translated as CASSLAGAGGKLFF.

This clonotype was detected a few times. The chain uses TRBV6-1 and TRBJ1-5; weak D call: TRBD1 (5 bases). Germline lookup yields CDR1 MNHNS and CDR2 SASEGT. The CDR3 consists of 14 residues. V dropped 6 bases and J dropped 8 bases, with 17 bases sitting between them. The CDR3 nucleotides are TGTGCCAGCAGGCGACAAGGGACTGGGAAGCCCCAGCATTTT. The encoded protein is CASRRQGTGKPQHF.

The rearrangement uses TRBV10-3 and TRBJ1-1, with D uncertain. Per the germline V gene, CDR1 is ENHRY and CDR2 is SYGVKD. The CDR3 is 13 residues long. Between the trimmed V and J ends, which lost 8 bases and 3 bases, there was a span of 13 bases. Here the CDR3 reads CAIGSPEDTEAFF. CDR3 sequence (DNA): TGTGCCATCGGTTCACCGGAAGACACTGAAGCTTTCTTT.